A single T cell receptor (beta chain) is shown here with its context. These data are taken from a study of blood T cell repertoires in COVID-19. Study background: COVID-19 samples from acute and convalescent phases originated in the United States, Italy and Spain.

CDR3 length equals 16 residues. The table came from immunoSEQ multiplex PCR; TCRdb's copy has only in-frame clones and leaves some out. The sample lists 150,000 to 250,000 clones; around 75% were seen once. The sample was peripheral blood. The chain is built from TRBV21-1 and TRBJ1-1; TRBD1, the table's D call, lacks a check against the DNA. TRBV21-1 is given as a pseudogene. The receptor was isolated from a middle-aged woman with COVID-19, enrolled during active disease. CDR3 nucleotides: TGTGCCAGCAGCACAAAGGGACAGGGGCTTAACACTGAAGCTTTCTTT. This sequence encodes CASSTKGQGLNTEAFF.